This paragraph reports one T cell receptor (beta chain). The antigen is not known. TCRdb fed the 5' RACE reads into MiXCR, producing one record per CDR3 protein. This sample yields hundreds of thousands of distinct CDR3 sequences, of which over 9.5% are seen a single time; approximately 0.46% belongs to the top ten. The V end was cut by 3 bases, the J end by 8 bases, with 8 bases between. CDR3 length: 12 amino acids. The germline CDR1 and CDR2 sequences are LNHDA and SQIVND (reference sequence). The data derive from a study of CD8 T cells in ankylosing spondylitis. General study points: Roughly eight highly homologous variants formed a TCR beta motif that appeared characteristic of ankylosing spondylitis blood.

The TCR comes from a male donor with ankylosing spondylitis. Material for sequencing was blood, either unsorted or a sorted T cell fraction (not recorded which). The chain recombines TRBV19 with TRBJ2-1; D unclear. The CDR3 reads CASSIQGYEQFF. The CDR3 DNA reads TGTGCCAGTAGTATTCAAGGGTATGAGCAGTTCTTC.